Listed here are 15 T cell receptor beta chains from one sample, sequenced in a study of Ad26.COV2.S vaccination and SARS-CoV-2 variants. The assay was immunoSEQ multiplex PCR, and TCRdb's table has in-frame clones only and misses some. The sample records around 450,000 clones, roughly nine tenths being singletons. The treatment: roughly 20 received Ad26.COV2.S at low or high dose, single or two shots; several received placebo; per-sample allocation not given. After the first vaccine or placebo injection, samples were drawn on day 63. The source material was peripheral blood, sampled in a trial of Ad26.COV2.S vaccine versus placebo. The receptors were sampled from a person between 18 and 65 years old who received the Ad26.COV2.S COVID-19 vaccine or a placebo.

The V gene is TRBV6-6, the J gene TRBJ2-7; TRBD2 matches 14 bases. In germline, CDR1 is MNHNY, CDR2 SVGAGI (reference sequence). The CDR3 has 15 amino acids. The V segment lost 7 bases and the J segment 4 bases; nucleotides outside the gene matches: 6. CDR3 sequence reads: CASTAGLAGVYEQYV. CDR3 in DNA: TGTGCCAGCACTGCGGGACTAGCGGGAGTGTACGAGCAGTACGTC.

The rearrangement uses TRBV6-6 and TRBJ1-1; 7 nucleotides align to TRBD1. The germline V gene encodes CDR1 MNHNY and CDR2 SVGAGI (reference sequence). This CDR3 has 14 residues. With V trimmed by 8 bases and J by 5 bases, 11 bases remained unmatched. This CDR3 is CASRMQVQGTEAFF. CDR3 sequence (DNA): TGTGCCAGCCGGATGCAAGTACAGGGGACTGAAGCTTTCTTT.

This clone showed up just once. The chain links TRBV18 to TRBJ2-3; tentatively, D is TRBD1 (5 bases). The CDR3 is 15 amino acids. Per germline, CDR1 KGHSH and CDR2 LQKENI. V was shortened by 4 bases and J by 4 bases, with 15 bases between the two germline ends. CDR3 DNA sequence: TGTGCCAGCTCACAGGCGTACGAAGGGGCAGATACGCAGTATTTT. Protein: CASSQAYEGADTQYF.

The CDR3 spells CASSSDRGGEQYV. The CDR3 DNA reads as TGCGCCAGCAGTTCGGACAGGGGGGGCGAGCAGTACGTC. V is TRBV5-1 and J is TRBJ2-7, with 10 bases matching TRBD1. V was pared by 5 bases and J by 6 bases, with 5 bases of the junction left unmatched. The CDR3 length is 13 residues. Germline values: CDR1 SGHRS, CDR2 YFSETQ.

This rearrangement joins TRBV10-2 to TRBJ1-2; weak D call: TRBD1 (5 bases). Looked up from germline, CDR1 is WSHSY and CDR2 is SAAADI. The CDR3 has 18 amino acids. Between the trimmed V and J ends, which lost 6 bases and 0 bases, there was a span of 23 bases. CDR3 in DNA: TGCGCCAGCAGAACCATCACCCCCACAGGTGAAGCTAACTATGGCTACACCTTC. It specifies CASRTITPTGEANYGYTF.

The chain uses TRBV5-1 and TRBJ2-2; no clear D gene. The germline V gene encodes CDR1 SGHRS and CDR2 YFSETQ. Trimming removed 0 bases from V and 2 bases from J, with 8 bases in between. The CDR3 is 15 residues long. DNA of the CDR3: TGCGCCAGCAGCTTGGTTCTTCTTAACACCGGGGAGCTGTTTTTT. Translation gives CASSLVLLNTGELFF.

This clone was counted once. This CDR3 reads CASERDTGELFF. CDR3 DNA: TGTGCCAGCGAGCGGGACACCGGGGAGCTGTTTTTT. V is TRBV12-3 or TRBV12-4 and J is TRBJ2-2; tentative D call: TRBD2 (6 bases). V lost 8 bases and J 3 bases, leaving 7 bases between the germline ends. This CDR3 spans 12 amino acids.

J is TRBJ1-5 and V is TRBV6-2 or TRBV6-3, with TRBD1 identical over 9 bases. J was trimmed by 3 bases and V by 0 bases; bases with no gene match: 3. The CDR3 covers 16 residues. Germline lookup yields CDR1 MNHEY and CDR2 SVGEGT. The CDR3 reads CASSYSGTGINQPQHF. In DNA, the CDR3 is TGTGCCAGCAGTTACTCGGGGACAGGGATCAATCAGCCCCAGCATTTT.

CDR3 in DNA: TGTGCCAGCAAGAACACTGAAGCTTTCTTT. Its translation is CASKNTEAFF. The chain uses TRBV2 and TRBJ1-1; D is undetermined. V dropped 7 bases and J dropped 1 base, with 1 base sitting between them. This CDR3 has 10 amino acids. Germline V lookup: CDR1 SNHLY, CDR2 FYNNEI.

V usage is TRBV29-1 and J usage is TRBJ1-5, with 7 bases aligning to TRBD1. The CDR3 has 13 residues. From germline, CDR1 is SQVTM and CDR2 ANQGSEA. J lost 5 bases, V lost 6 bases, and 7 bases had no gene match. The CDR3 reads CSVTTGRDQPQHF. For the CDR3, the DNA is TGCAGCGTCACGACAGGGAGGGATCAGCCCCAGCATTTT.

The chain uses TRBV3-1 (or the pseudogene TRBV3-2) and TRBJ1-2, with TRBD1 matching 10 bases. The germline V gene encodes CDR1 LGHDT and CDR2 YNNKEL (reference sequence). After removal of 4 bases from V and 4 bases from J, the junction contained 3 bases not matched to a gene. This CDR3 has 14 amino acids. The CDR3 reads CASSRTGGTYGYTF. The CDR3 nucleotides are TGTGCCAGCAGCCGGACAGGGGGTACCTATGGCTACACCTTC.

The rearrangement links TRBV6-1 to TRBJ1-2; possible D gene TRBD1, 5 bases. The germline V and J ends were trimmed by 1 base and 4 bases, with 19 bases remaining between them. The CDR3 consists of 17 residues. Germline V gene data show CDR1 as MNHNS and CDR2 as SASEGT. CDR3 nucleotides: TGTGCCAGCAGTGAAGAGGGCAGCCACCACGGGGGCTATGGCTACACCTTC. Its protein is CASSEEGSHHGGYGYTF.

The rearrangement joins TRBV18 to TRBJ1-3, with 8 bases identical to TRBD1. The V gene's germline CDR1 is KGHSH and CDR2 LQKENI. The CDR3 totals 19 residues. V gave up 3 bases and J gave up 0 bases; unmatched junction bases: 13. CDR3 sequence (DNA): TGTGCCAGCTCACCCCCCAGGGGGCGAATCCATAGCTCTGGAAACACCATATATTTT. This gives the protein CASSPPRGRIHSSGNTIYF.

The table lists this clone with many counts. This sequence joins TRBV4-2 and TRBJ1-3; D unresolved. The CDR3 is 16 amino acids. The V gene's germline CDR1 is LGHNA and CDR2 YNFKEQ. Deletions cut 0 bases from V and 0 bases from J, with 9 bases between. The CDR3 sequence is CASSQEEGGSGNTIYF. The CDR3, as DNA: TGTGCCAGCAGCCAAGAGGAGGGCGGCTCTGGAAACACCATATATTTT.

For the CDR3, the DNA is TGTGCCAGCAGTTTCCGGGATGAGCAGTTCTTC. Its protein is CASSFRDEQFF. J is TRBJ2-1 and V is TRBV12-3 or TRBV12-4; unclear D gene. The CDR3 loop spans 11 amino acids. Trimming pared 3 bases from V and 8 bases from J, leaving 5 bases between.